Shown below are 24 T cell receptor beta chains from a single sample sequenced in a study of blood T cell repertoires in COVID-19. This table comes from immunoSEQ multiplex PCR, and its TCRdb copy is limited to in-frame clones, with some not included. The sample records about 59,000 clones, around 81% being singletons. Specimen: peripheral blood. The receptors here all came from a woman aged 80 or over with active or convalescent COVID-19.

The V call is TRBV6-2 or TRBV6-3, the J call TRBJ2-5, with no clear D. This CDR3 region has 14 residues. V lost 2 bases and J 0 bases, leaving 7 bases between the germline ends. Germline V gene sequence: CDR1 MNHEY, CDR2 SVGEGT. CDR3 residues: CASSYVTNQETQYF. The CDR3 DNA follows: TGTGCCAGCAGTTACGTAACTAACCAAGAGACCCAGTACTTC.

V is TRBV11-2 and J is TRBJ2-7, with D hard to call. The germline CDR1 and CDR2 sequences are SGHAT and FQNNGV. The CDR3 runs 14 residues. The V gene lost 0 bases and the J gene lost 4 bases, with 10 bases spanning the gap. The CDR3 bases are TGTGCCAGCAGCTTAGATAGAGCGTTTTACGAGCAGTACTTC. Protein: CASSLDRAFYEQYF. The entire variable domain, with the rest obtained from reference TRBV11-2 and TRBJ2-7, is as follows: EAGVAQSPRYKIIEKRQSVAFWCNPISGHATLYWYQQILGQGPKLLIQFQNNGVVDDSQLPKDRFSAERLKGVDSTLKIQPAKLEDSAVYLCASSLDRAFYEQYFGPGTRLTVT.

The CDR3 here is CASSLVQNTEAFF. DNA for the CDR3: TGTGCCAGCAGCTTAGTTCAGAACACTGAAGCTTTCTTT. The chain couples TRBV7-9 to TRBJ1-1; D is undetermined. This CDR3 region has 13 residues. The V and J ends lost 1 base and 1 base respectively, with 4 bases between them. Looked up from germline, CDR1 is SEHNR and CDR2 is FQNEAQ (reference sequence).

The chain couples TRBV5-1 to TRBJ1-3; 10 positions match TRBD1. The germline CDR1 and CDR2 sequences are SGHRS and YFSETQ. J gave up 11 bases and V 4 bases, and 18 bases lay outside the gene matches. This CDR3 region has 17 residues. The CDR3 nucleotides read TGCGCCAGCAGCCAGGGACAGGGGCAAAGCCCCATTAATCCCATATATTTT. This sequence encodes CASSQGQGQSPINPIYF.

Here the CDR3 reads CASSVGTTTNEKLFF. CDR3 nucleotides: TGTGCCAGCAGCGTAGGGACAACAACTAATGAAAAACTGTTTTTT. The rearrangement uses TRBV9 and TRBJ1-4; D may be TRBD1 (5 bases). Germline V lookup: CDR1 SGDLS, CDR2 YYNGEE. The length of the CDR3 is 15 residues. Trimming cost V 0 bases and J 0 bases, with 6 bases left between them.

The rearrangement joins TRBV19 to TRBJ1-2; perhaps TRBD1 as D (5 bases). The CDR3 runs 12 residues. Germline values: CDR1 LNHDA, CDR2 SQIVND (reference sequence). Trimming took 3 bases from V and 8 from J, leaving 10 bases between them. The CDR3 DNA follows: TGTGCCAGTAGTATGGCGCAGGGCGGCTACACCTTC. As protein: CASSMAQGGYTF. The full variable domain, completed using reference TRBV19 and TRBJ1-2, is DGGITQSPKYLFRKEGQNVTLSCEQNLNHDAMYWYRQDPGQGLRLIYYSQIVNDFQKGDIAEGYSVSREKKESFPLTVTSAQKNPTAFYLCASSMAQGGYTFGSGTRLTVV.

V gene TRBV4-3 combines with J gene TRBJ2-4; TRBD1 agrees at 7 bases. CDR1 is LGHNA and CDR2 is YSLEER in the germline V gene. This CDR3 spans 16 amino acids. Germline trimming cut 2 bases from V and 4 bases from J; bases unmatched to any gene: 8. The CDR3 protein is CASSQHEGAGKNIQYF. The CDR3 bases are TGCGCCAGCAGCCAACATGAGGGGGCAGGGAAAAACATTCAGTACTTC.

This clone was observed a handful of times. The chain recombines TRBV4-1 with TRBJ1-2; 7 positions match TRBD1. This CDR3 is built from 13 residues. Germline CDR1 is MGHRA and CDR2 is YSYEKL. Trimming at V came to 6 bases and at J to 1 base, leaving 2 bases not matched to a gene. The CDR3 reads CASSSGGNYGYTF. The CDR3 coding sequence is TGCGCCAGCAGTTCAGGGGGTAACTATGGCTACACCTTC.

This sequence joins TRBV5-1 and TRBJ2-7, with TRBD1 matching 8 bases. The CDR3 contains 14 residues. V lost 4 bases, J lost 7 bases, and 10 bases stayed unmatched. CDR1 is SGHRS, CDR2 YFSETQ, per germline. CDR3 bases: TGCGCCAGCAGCACGGGACAGGCCCCTGGGGAGCAGTACTTC. Its protein is CASSTGQAPGEQYF.

This clone was picked up a small number of times. The CDR3, as DNA: TGTGCCAGCAGCTTAGGCTCGGGGACAGGACAGAAAGCTTTCTTT. This encodes CASSLGSGTGQKAFF. The V and J genes are TRBV11-2 and TRBJ1-1; TRBD1 matches 8 bases. J was trimmed by 9 bases and V by 1 base; bases with no gene match: 10. In germline, CDR1 is SGHAT, CDR2 FQNNGV. This CDR3 is built from 15 residues. Supplemented by reference TRBV11-2 and TRBJ1-1, the full variable domain reads EAGVAQSPRYKIIEKRQSVAFWCNPISGHATLYWYQQILGQGPKLLIQFQNNGVVDDSQLPKDRFSAERLKGVDSTLKIQPAKLEDSAVYLCASSLGSGTGQKAFFGQGTRLTVV.

V and J are TRBV5-1 and TRBJ2-2, with 8 bases aligning to TRBD1. The CDR3 spans 16 residues. Germline CDR1 is SGHRS and CDR2 is YFSETQ. Germline trimming cut 2 bases from V and 8 bases from J; bases unmatched to any gene: 11. CDR3 nucleotide sequence: TGCGCCAGCAGCTTATTCGGCCAGGGGGCAAAGGGGGAGCTGTTTTTT. Protein sequence: CASSLFGQGAKGELFF. Supplemented by reference TRBV5-1 and TRBJ2-2, the full variable domain reads KAGVTQTPRYLIKTRGQQVTLSCSPISGHRSVSWYQQTPGQGLQFLFEYFSETQRNKGNFPGRFSGRQFSNSRSEMNVSTLELGDSALYLCASSLFGQGAKGELFFGEGSRLTVL.

The rearrangement links TRBV4-2 to TRBJ2-1, with 7 bases that match TRBD1. V shed 2 bases and J 9 bases; nucleotides not matched to a gene: 13. The CDR3 spans 16 residues. CDR1 is LGHNA, CDR2 YNFKEQ, per germline. The CDR3 region has the DNA TGTGCCAGCAGCCAACAAGACAGGGCCTCAGACACTGAGCAGTTCTTC. Amino acids: CASSQQDRASDTEQFF.

CDR3 sequence: CASSQATEAFF. The CDR3 DNA follows: TGCGCCAGCAGTCAGGCCACTGAAGCTTTCTTT. The genes are TRBV5-1 and TRBJ1-1; D not certain. Germline V CDR1 and CDR2: SGHRS, YFSETQ. The ends were cut back, 5 bases at V and 4 bases at J, with 6 bases in the middle. The length of the CDR3 is 11 residues. Looking up the rest from reference TRBV5-1 and TRBJ1-1 gives the full variable domain: KAGVTQTPRYLIKTRGQQVTLSCSPISGHRSVSWYQQTPGQGLQFLFEYFSETQRNKGNFPGRFSGRQFSNSRSEMNVSTLELGDSALYLCASSQATEAFFGQGTRLTVV.

The genes are TRBV15 and TRBJ1-3; D is perhaps TRBD1 (5 bases). Germline CDR1 reads LNHNV; CDR2 reads YYDKDF (reference sequence). The CDR3 is 15 amino acids. V was pared by 1 base and J by 4 bases, with 11 bases between. The CDR3 reads CATSRGEGVGNTIYF. In nucleotides, the CDR3 is TGTGCCACCAGCAGAGGGGAAGGGGTCGGAAACACCATATATTTT.

The chain links TRBV27 to TRBJ2-7; weak D call: TRBD2 (6 bases). V was shortened by 5 bases and J by 6 bases, with 14 bases between the two germline ends. CDR3 length equals 13 residues. The germline gives CDR1 MNHEY, CDR2 SMNVEV (reference sequence). In DNA, the CDR3 is TGTGCCAGCAGTCCCGGTGGAGGGCGCGAGCAGTACTTC. Encoded protein: CASSPGGGREQYF.

The V and J genes are TRBV27 and TRBJ1-1; D ambiguous. CDR1 and CDR2 (germline): MNHEY, SMNVEV (reference sequence). V dropped 6 bases and J dropped 1 base, with 9 bases sitting between them. The CDR3 has 13 amino acids. DNA of the CDR3: TGTGCCAGCAGCTATCGAACGAACACTGAAGCTTTCTTT. Encoded protein: CASSYRTNTEAFF.

Here the CDR3 reads CASSDGGRDGYTF. The CDR3 bases are TGTGCCAGCAGTGACGGGGGGCGCGATGGCTACACCTTC. The V and J genes are TRBV2 and TRBJ1-2; D perhaps matches TRBD1 (6 bases). Germline V gene sequence: CDR1 SNHLY, CDR2 FYNNEI. V shed 3 bases and J shed 6 bases, with 11 bases lying between them. This CDR3 comprises 13 residues.

The chain recombines TRBV6-5 with TRBJ2-7, with D perhaps matching TRBD1 (6 bases). CDR3 length: 13 residues. Germline V gene sequence: CDR1 MNHEY, CDR2 SVGAGI. V shed 5 bases and J shed 5 bases, with 13 bases lying between them. CDR3 nucleotide sequence: TGTGCCAGCAGTACAGGGTATTGGAACGAGCAGTACTTC. Translated: CASSTGYWNEQYF.

This rearrangement joins TRBV28 to TRBJ1-2, with no clear D. V was cut by 5 bases and J by 1 base, with 8 bases left in between. The CDR3 is 13 amino acids. The germline V gene encodes CDR1 MDHEN and CDR2 SYDVKM. The CDR3 here is CASSPGINYGYTF. The CDR3 DNA reads as TGTGCCAGCAGTCCAGGCATTAACTATGGCTACACCTTC.

V is TRBV7-2 and J is TRBJ1-2, with D uncertain. The V and J ends lost 4 bases and 0 bases respectively, with 15 bases between them. The germline V gene encodes CDR1 SGHTA and CDR2 FQGNSA. The CDR3 is 16 residues long. The CDR3 coding sequence is TGTGCCAGCAGCTCCTCCCTCCTTAGTGCTAACTATGGCTACACCTTC. As protein: CASSSSLLSANYGYTF.

This clone was detected a few times. The rearrangement uses TRBV2 and TRBJ1-2; TRBD1 might be the D (5 bases). The CDR3 runs to 13 residues. V was clipped by 1 base and J by 5 bases, with 8 bases between them. Germline V gene lookup returns CDR1 SNHLY and CDR2 FYNNEI. For the CDR3, the DNA is TGTGCCAGCAGTGAAGAGGCAGGGTATGGCTACACCTTC. It encodes CASSEEAGYGYTF. The whole variable domain, filled in from reference TRBV2 and TRBJ1-2, reads EPEVTQTPSHQVTQMGQEVILRCVPISNHLYFYWYRQILGQKVEFLVSFYNNEISEKSEIFDDQFSVERPDGSNFTLKIRSTKLEDSAMYFCASSEEAGYGYTFGSGTRLTVV.

The V call is TRBV19, the J call TRBJ2-2, with 7 bases matching TRBD2. The V gene end was trimmed by 5 bases and the J gene end by 0 bases; junction bases not matched to a gene: 3. This CDR3 comprises 15 residues. Germline loops: CDR1 LNHDA, CDR2 SQIVND (reference sequence). CDR3 in DNA: TGTGCCAGTAGTTCCAGCGGGGCGAACACCGGGGAGCTGTTTTTT. It translates to CASSSSGANTGELFF.

This clone was counted a few times. The chain combines TRBV2 with TRBJ2-4, with D tentatively TRBD1 (5 bases). The CDR3 is 13 residues long. The V gene's germline CDR1 is SNHLY and CDR2 FYNNEI. V lost 6 bases, J lost 7 bases, and 13 bases lay in between. The DNA for the CDR3 is TGTGCCAGCAGAGAGACAGTTGGCAACATTCAGTACTTC. It translates to CASRETVGNIQYF.

This rearrangement joins TRBV12-3 or TRBV12-4 to TRBJ2-7, with D possibly TRBD2 on 7 matching bases. The CDR3 consists of 13 residues. Trimming pared 9 bases from V and 0 bases from J, leaving 12 bases between. CDR3 amino acids: CASGGGNSYEQYF. In DNA, the CDR3 is TGTGCCAGTGGCGGGGGCAACTCCTACGAGCAGTACTTC.